This entry concerns a single T cell receptor (beta chain). Its antigen remains unknown. Sequencing used immunoSEQ multiplex PCR; TCRdb keeps in-frame clones, though not all of them. Of tens of thousands of clones in the sample, approximately 95% are singletons; the top ten hold about 3.3%. The germline V and J ends were trimmed by 7 bases and 0 bases, with 12 bases remaining between them. Per germline, CDR1 MGHDK and CDR2 SYGVNS. The CDR3 contains 14 residues. The record originates from a study of cytomegalovirus exposure and HLA in healthy donors. Broader study findings: The authors enumerated around 150 TCR beta chains as linked to cytomegalovirus.

This TCR derives from a woman younger than 35 in good health and CMV-seropositive. The sample consisted of PBMCs. V is TRBV25-1 and J is TRBJ2-5; D remains ambiguous. The CDR3 loop reads CASTHYGHQETQYF. CDR3 in DNA: TGTGCCAGCACTCACTATGGTCACCAAGAGACCCAGTACTTC.